The 2 T cell receptor beta chains below were found in one sample sequenced in a study of molecular identifiers for immune sequencing clone quantification. TCRdb independently ran MiXCR on the PCR reads; one entry per CDR3 protein. The data contain approximately 670,000 distinct CDR3 sequences, less than 20% of them singletons. Sequenced: naive CD8+ T cells from blood, with Jurkat cell RNA spiked in. The subset: FACS-sorted CD8+CD4-CCR7+CD45RA+ naive T cells. The receptor set was obtained from a human donor in good health. Some libraries in this study had Jurkat cell RNA spiked in.

The V call is TRBV2, the J call TRBJ2-5; 9 bases map to TRBD1. The CDR3 is 16 residues long. Germline CDR1 reads SNHLY; CDR2 reads FYNNEI. Trimming at V came to 6 bases and at J to 1 base, leaving 9 bases not matched to a gene. The chain's CDR3 is CASRGQGVGFQETQYF. The CDR3 bases are TGTGCCAGCAGGGGACAGGGCGTGGGGTTCCAAGAGACCCAGTACTTC.

This clonotype has ten or more counts. The chain uses TRBV20-1 and TRBJ2-7; D might be TRBD1 (5 bases). CDR3 length: 14 amino acids. V lost 0 bases, J lost 2 bases, and 11 bases lay in between. Germline CDR1 and CDR2: DFQATT and SNEGSKA (reference sequence). The CDR3 region is CSARDRVGTYEQYF. CDR3 DNA sequence: TGCAGTGCTAGAGACAGGGTGGGTACCTACGAGCAGTACTTC.